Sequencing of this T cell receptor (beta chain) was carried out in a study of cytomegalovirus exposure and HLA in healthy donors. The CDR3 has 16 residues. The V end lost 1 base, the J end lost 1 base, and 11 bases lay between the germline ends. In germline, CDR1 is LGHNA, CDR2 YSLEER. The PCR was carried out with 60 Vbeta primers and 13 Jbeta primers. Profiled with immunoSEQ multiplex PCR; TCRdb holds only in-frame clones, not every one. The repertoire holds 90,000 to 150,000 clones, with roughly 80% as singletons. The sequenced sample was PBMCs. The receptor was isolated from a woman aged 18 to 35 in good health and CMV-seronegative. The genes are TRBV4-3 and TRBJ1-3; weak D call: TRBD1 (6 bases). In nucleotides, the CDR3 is TGCGCCAGCAGCCAAGTTAGGGGGGGTTCTGGAAACACCATATATTTT. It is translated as CASSQVRGGSGNTIYF.